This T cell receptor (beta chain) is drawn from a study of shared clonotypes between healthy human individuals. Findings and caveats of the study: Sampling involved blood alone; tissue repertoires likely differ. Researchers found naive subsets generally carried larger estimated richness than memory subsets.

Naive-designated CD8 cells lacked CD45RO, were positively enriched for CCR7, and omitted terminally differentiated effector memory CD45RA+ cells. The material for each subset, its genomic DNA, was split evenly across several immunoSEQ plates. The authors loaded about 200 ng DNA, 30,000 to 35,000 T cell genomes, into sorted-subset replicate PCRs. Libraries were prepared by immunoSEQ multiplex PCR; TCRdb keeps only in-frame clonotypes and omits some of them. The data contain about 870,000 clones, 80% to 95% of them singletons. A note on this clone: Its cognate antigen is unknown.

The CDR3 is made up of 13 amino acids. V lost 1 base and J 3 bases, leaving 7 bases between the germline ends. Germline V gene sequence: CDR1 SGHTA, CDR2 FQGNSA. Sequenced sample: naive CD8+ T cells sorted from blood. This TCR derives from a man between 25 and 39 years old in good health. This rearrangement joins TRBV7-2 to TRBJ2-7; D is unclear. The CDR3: CASSLEEFYEQYF. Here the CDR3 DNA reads TGTGCCAGCAGCTTAGAGGAATTCTACGAGCAGTACTTC.